A selection of T cell receptor beta chains follows, all from one sample in a study of post-analysis software for immune sequencing data. TCRdb redid the calling of the PCR reads with MiXCR, one entry per CDR3 protein. The sample shows approximately 690,000 distinct CDR3 sequences, approximately 60% of them seen only once. The sample comprised blood. The source of these receptors is a girl aged 2 to 10 with multiple sclerosis. The conserved cysteine and the conserved F or W are not part of the CDR3 here. Fields, in order: V gene, J gene, CDR3 protein.

TRBV10-3	TRBJ2-1	AIREGPAYNEQF
TRBV2	TRBJ2-7	ASSVAETPDEQY
TRBV12-3/TRBV12-4	TRBJ2-7	ASSSTDFTYEQY
TRBV13	TRBJ2-5	ASSLVRAQETQY
TRBV11-2	TRBJ2-5	ASSSGTSGTKETQY
TRBV12-3/TRBV12-4	TRBJ2-3	ASRPGLGRSTSTDTQY
TRBV28	TRBJ2-7	ASSLSPVGQGASEQY
TRBV24-1	TRBJ2-3	ATSSYKRGTDTQY
TRBV21-1	TRBJ2-7	ASGAATLYGQY
TRBV3-1	TRBJ2-1	ASSQGIDPYNEQF
TRBV11-2	TRBJ2-5	ASSSLRGPEETQY
TRBV27	TRBJ1-2	ASSFNRGNYGYT
TRBV6-4	TRBJ2-1	ASSERGRLEGGEQF
TRBV4-2	TRBJ2-7	ASSQDVVAGGSSYEQY
TRBV25-1	TRBJ1-1	ASSVGTGVNTEAF
TRBV10-3	TRBJ2-7	AISDRTSGLSYEQY
TRBV11-2	TRBJ2-3	ASRGPFGTDTQY
TRBV6-2/TRBV6-3	TRBJ2-1	ASKAAGVNEQF
TRBV5-4	NA	ASHGRASPYEQY
TRBV6-5	TRBJ2-1	ASSYVRGSSYNERF
TRBV2	TRBJ1-2	ASSRGQLNYGYT
TRBV11-2	TRBJ2-5	ASSSGLAAFQETQY
TRBV7-2	TRBJ1-5	ASSLTWRRGGDNQPQH
TRBV20-1	TRBJ2-1	SAGRQIAPNYNEQF
TRBV20-1	TRBJ2-5	SARDTFQETQY
TRBV5-5	TRBJ2-7	ASSSIPIEGVEQY
TRBV12-3/TRBV12-4	TRBJ1-2	ASSFSRARGYT
TRBV20-1	TRBJ1-4	SARYYSNEKLF
TRBV29-1	TRBJ2-3	SVEDQGMVGTDTQY
TRBV6-5	TRBJ1-5	DSSYFRDQPQH
TRBV6-6	TRBJ1-1	ASSYSIEQNTEAF
TRBV2	TRBJ2-1	ASSVSTTSGYNEQF
TRBV4-3	TRBJ2-3	ASSQDGATQLDTQY
TRBV10-2	TRBJ2-5	ASSDSGHQETQY
TRBV2	TRBJ2-7	ASSGQGEEQY
TRBV11-1	TRBJ2-7	ASSLRPRGYEQY
TRBV20-1	TRBJ2-1	SARDHGGGYNEQF
TRBV12-3/TRBV12-4	TRBJ2-7	ASSLVSRGPYEQY
TRBV3-1	NA	ASSHRLGNEQY
TRBV10-1	TRBJ2-1	ATAAYNEQF
TRBV9	TRBJ2-1	ASSAVAGWDEQF
TRBV20-1	TRBJ1-1	SASRVTGDTEAF
TRBV20-1	TRBJ1-2	SARVTRGNYGYT
TRBV20-1	TRBJ2-5	SANSETQY
TRBV29-1	TRBJ2-1	SVSGLGTGVLKEQF
TRBV20-1	TRBJ2-1	SAEGERGSSYNEQF